One and the same sample provided the 10 T cell receptor beta chains below, sequenced in a study of beta chain features in type 1 diabetes. Expressed TCRB transcripts were sequenced, since all the RNA that had been isolated was reverse transcribed. Assay: immunoSEQ multiplex PCR; the TCRdb copy retains only in-frame clones and omits some. The sample lists about 620,000 clones; about a sixth were seen once. The sequenced sample consisted of naive CD4+ T cells from blood. The receptors shown here come from a man aged 18-30 years in good health.

This clone came up a few times. This chain connects TRBV30 to TRBJ1-1, with D perhaps matching TRBD1 (5 bases). The germline gives CDR1 GTSNPN, CDR2 SVGIG (reference sequence). Trimming removed 2 bases from V and 1 base from J, with 8 bases in between. The CDR3 spans 13 residues. CDR3 coding DNA: TGTGCCTGGAGTATGCAGGGGAACACTGAAGCTTTCTTT. Encoded protein: CAWSMQGNTEAFF.

The V and J genes are TRBV5-4 and TRBJ2-5; perhaps TRBD2 as D (6 bases). V was clipped by 5 bases and J by 2 bases, with 10 bases between them. Germline CDR1 and CDR2: SGHNT and YYREEE (reference sequence). This CDR3 is built from 13 residues. CDR3 nucleotide sequence: TGTGCCAGCAGGCCGGGACTTCAAGAGACCCAGTACTTC. This translates into CASRPGLQETQYF. The variable domain in full, with the rest retrieved from reference TRBV5-4 and TRBJ2-5, is ETGVTQSPTHLIKTRGQQVTLRCSSQSGHNTVSWYQQALGQGPQFIFQYYREEENGRGNFPPRFSGLQFPNYSSELNVNALELDDSALYLCASRPGLQETQYFGPGTRLLVL.

A few counts support this clone. CDR3: CASMLSGNTIYF. In DNA, the CDR3 is TGTGCCAGTATGCTATCTGGAAACACCATATATTTT. The V call is TRBV19, the J call TRBJ1-3; D is unresolved. This CDR3 is 12 amino acids long. With 7 bases removed from V and 1 base from J, the gap between germline ends came to 5 bases. CDR1 is LNHDA and CDR2 is SQIVND in the germline V gene (reference sequence).

This chain links TRBV4-1 with TRBJ2-7; D unresolved. The CDR3 loop spans 17 amino acids. Germline CDR1 MGHRA, CDR2 YSYEKL. Trimming shortened V by 1 base and J by 3 bases, and 19 bases separated the two germline ends. DNA for the CDR3: TGCGCCAGCAGCCAAGTCATAAGGGTGCCTGAATACTACGAGCAGTACTTC. Its protein is CASSQVIRVPEYYEQYF.

Worth noting for this clone: One end of the junction varies from germline; a read error may be responsible. The CDR3 is CSIDYQGTDTQYF. CDR3 DNA sequence: TGCAGCATTGACTACCAGGGGACAGATACGCAGTATTTT. The chain recombines TRBV29-1 with TRBJ2-3; the D gene is possibly TRBD1 (6 bases). The germline V gene has CDR1 SQVTM and CDR2 ANQGSEA. This CDR3 contains 13 residues.

This clone came up once. The V gene is TRBV5-1, the J gene TRBJ2-5, with D possibly matching TRBD1 (5 bases). CDR3 length: 13 residues. V gave up 2 bases and J gave up 2 bases, with 7 bases separating them. Germline CDR1 and CDR2: SGHRS and YFSETQ. The CDR3, as DNA: TGCGCCAGCAGCTTTGACAGTCAAGAGACCCAGTACTTC. It yields the protein CASSFDSQETQYF.

The J gene is TRBJ2-1, the V gene TRBV4-3, with D perhaps matching TRBD2 (7 bases). The CDR3 sequence is 15 residues long. The V and J ends lost 4 bases and 9 bases respectively, with 19 bases between them. Germline V lookup: CDR1 LGHNA, CDR2 YSLEER. The CDR3 here is CASSREQGGVGEQFF. The CDR3 coding sequence is TGCGCCAGCAGCCGAGAACAGGGAGGGGTGGGTGAGCAGTTCTTC.

This chain uses TRBV25-1 with TRBJ2-7, with 8 bases fitting TRBD2. The CDR3 is made up of 14 amino acids. Germline loops: CDR1 MGHDK, CDR2 SYGVNS. V gave up 6 bases and J gave up 3 bases; unmatched junction bases: 7. The CDR3 sequence: CASRGAGDLYEQYF. The CDR3 DNA follows: TGTGCCAGCAGGGGAGCGGGAGACCTCTACGAGCAGTACTTC.

This clone has more than one count but fewer than ten. The V and J genes are TRBV7-2 and TRBJ2-3; D is uncertain. V was trimmed by 3 bases and J by 2 bases, leaving 12 bases between them. The CDR3 sequence is 15 residues long. In germline, CDR1 is SGHTA, CDR2 FQGNSA. In nucleotides, the CDR3 is TGTGCCAGCAGCTTCGGTACCATTAACACAGATACGCAGTATTTT. Protein sequence: CASSFGTINTDTQYF.

This clone was picked up a small number of times. This rearrangement joins TRBV7-2 to TRBJ2-5; 11 nucleotides line up with TRBD1. CDR1 is SGHTA and CDR2 is FQGNSA in the germline V gene. Unmatched junction bases numbered 4, after V lost 5 bases and J lost 5 bases. This CDR3 has 14 amino acids. The CDR3 reads CASSPRTGGETQYF. DNA of the CDR3: TGTGCCAGCAGCCCGCGGACAGGGGGCGAGACCCAGTACTTC.